This T cell receptor (beta chain) was retrieved from a study of OX40 agonist ivuxolimab in advanced cancers. Background on the study: Dose-escalation patients' cancers were hepatocellular carcinoma, melanoma, renal cell or head and neck cancer.

As to this clone: Its antigen is unidentified. The same CDR3 can be traced to other DNA sequences in this sample.

TCRdb's table, derived via immunoSEQ multiplex PCR, lists solely in-frame clones and lacks some. The sample gives 55,000 to 90,000 clones, around 90% of which show up once; roughly 2.4% is in the top ten. Samples of blood were obtained at baseline, on cycle 4 day 1, and on cycle 7 day 1. The study's findings and limits: The average count of expanded clones was higher among CD8+ T cells than among CD4+. Both CD4+ and CD8+ T cell populations in blood had undergone clonal expansion by week 6 at 0.1 to 3.0 mg/kg.

V was pared by 0 bases and J by 2 bases, with 7 bases between. The CDR3 has 14 residues. Germline loops: CDR1 KGHSH, CDR2 LQKENI. The TCR sequence derives from an adult with an advanced solid tumor such as melanoma, head and neck, liver or kidney cancer. The chain uses TRBV18 and TRBJ1-1; D is unresolved. This material consisted of CD4+ or CD8+ T cells sorted from blood, taken in a trial of the OX40 agonist ivuxolimab. The CDR3 here is CASSPPGRNTEAFF. CDR3 nucleotides: TGTGCCAGCTCACCACCAGGCAGAAACACTGAAGCTTTCTTT. The whole variable domain, filled in from reference TRBV18 and TRBJ1-1, reads NAGVMQNPRHLVRRRGQEARLRCSPMKGHSHVYWYRQLPEEGLKFMVYLQKENIIDESGMPKERFSAEFPKEGPSILRIQQVVRGDSAAYFCASSPPGRNTEAFFGQGTRLTVV.